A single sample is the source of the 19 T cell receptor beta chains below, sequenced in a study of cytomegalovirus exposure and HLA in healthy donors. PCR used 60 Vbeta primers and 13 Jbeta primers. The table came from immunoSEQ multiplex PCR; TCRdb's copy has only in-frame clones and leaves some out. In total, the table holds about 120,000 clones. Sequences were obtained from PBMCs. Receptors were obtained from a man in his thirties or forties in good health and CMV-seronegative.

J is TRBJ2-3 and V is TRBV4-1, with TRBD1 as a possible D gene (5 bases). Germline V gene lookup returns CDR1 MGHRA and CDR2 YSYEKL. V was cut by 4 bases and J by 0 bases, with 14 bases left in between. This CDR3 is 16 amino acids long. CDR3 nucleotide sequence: TGCGCCAGCAGCCTCCCAGGCACAGGAAGCACAGATACGCAGTATTTT. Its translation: CASSLPGTGSTDTQYF.

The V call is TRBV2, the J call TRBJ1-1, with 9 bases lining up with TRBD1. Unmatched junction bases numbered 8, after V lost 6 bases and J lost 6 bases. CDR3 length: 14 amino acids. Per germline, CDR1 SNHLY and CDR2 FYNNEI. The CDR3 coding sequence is TGTGCCAGCAGCCCGGGACAGGGTGTCCCTGAAGCTTTCTTT. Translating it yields CASSPGQGVPEAFF.

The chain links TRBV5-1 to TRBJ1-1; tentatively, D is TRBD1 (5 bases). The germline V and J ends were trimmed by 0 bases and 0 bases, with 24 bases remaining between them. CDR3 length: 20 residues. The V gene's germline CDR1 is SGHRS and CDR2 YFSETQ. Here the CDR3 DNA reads TGCGCCAGCAGCTTGGCCGGTTTTTTGACAGCAGGAGATATGAACACTGAAGCTTTCTTT. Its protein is CASSLAGFLTAGDMNTEAFF.

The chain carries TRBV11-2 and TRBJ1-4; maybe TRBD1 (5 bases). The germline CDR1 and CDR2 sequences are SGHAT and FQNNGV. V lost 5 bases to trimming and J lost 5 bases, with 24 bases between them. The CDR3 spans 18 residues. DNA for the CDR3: TGTGCCAGCAGCCAGGCGACCTCGGGACTTCCTGGCAATGAAAAACTGTTTTTT. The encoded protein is CASSQATSGLPGNEKLFF.

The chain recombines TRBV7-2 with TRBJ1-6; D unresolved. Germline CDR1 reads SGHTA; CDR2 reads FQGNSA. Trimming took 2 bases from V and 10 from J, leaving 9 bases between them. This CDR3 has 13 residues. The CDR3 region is CASSLTARSPLHF. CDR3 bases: TGTGCCAGCAGCTTAACGGCTAGGTCACCCCTCCACTTT.

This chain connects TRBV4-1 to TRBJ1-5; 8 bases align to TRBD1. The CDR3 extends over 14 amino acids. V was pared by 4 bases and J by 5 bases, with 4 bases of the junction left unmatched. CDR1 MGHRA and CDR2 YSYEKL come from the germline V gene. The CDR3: CASSRGQGDQPQHF. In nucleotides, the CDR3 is TGCGCCAGCAGCCGCGGACAGGGAGATCAGCCCCAGCATTTT.

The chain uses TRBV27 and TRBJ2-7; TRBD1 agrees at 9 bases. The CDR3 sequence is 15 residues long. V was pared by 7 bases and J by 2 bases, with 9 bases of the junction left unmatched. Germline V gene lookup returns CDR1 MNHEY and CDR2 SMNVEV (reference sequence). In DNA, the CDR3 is TGTGCCAGCACTTCACCGGGGACAGGGACCTACGAGCAGTACTTC. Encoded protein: CASTSPGTGTYEQYF.

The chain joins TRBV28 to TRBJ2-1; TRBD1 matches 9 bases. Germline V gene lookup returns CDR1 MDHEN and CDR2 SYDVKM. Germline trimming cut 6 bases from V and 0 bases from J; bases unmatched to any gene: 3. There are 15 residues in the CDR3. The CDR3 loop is CASRRTGVSYNEQFF. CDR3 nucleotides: TGTGCCAGCAGAAGGACAGGGGTCTCCTACAATGAGCAGTTCTTC.

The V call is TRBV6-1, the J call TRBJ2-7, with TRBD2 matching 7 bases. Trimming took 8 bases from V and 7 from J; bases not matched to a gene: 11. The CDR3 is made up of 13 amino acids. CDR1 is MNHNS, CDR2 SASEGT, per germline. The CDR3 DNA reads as TGTGCCAGCGCATGGGGGAGGGATGGGGAGCAGTACTTC. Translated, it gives CASAWGRDGEQYF.

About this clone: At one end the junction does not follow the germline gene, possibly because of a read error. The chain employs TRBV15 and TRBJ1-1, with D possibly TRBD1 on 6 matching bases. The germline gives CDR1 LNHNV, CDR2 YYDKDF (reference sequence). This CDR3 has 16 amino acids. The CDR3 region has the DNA TGTGCCACCAGCAGGTCTGCACAGGCTAGGGACACTGAAGCTTCCTTT. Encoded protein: CATSRSAQARDTEASF.

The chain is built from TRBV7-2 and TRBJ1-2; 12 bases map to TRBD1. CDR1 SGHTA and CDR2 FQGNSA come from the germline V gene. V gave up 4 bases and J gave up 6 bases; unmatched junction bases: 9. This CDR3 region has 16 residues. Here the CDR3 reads CASSSSPGTGGDGYTF. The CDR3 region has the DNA TGTGCCAGCAGCTCCAGCCCCGGGACAGGGGGCGATGGCTACACCTTC.

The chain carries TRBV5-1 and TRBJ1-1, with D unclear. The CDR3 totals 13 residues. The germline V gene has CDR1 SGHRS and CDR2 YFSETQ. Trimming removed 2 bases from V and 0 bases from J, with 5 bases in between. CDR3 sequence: CASSFQMNTEAFF. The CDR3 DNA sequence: TGCGCCAGCAGCTTTCAGATGAACACTGAAGCTTTCTTT.

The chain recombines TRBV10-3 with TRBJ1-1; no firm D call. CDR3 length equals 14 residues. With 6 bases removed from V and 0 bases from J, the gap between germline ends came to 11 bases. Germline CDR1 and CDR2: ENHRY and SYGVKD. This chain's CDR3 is CAISLPGVNTEAFF. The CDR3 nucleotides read TGTGCCATCAGCCTACCCGGGGTGAACACTGAAGCTTTCTTT.

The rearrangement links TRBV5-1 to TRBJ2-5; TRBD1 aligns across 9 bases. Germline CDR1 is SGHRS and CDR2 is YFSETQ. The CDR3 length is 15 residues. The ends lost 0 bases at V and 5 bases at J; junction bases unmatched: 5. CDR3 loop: CASSLEGTGWETQYF. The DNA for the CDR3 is TGCGCCAGCAGCTTGGAGGGGACAGGGTGGGAGACCCAGTACTTC. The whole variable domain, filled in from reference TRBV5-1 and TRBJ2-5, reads KAGVTQTPRYLIKTRGQQVTLSCSPISGHRSVSWYQQTPGQGLQFLFEYFSETQRNKGNFPGRFSGRQFSNSRSEMNVSTLELGDSALYLCASSLEGTGWETQYFGPGTRLLVL.

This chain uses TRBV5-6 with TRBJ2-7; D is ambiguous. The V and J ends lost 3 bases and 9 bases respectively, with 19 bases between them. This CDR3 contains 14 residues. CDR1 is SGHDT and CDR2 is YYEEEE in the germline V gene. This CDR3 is CASSSGDFGVGQYF. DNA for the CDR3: TGTGCCAGCAGCTCCGGAGACTTCGGCGTGGGGCAGTACTTC. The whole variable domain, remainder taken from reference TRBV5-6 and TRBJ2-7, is DAGVTQSPTHLIKTRGQQVTLRCSPKSGHDTVSWYQQALGQGPQFIFQYYEEEERQRGNFPDRFSGHQFPNYSSELNVNALLLGDSALYLCASSSGDFGVGQYFGPGTRLTVT.

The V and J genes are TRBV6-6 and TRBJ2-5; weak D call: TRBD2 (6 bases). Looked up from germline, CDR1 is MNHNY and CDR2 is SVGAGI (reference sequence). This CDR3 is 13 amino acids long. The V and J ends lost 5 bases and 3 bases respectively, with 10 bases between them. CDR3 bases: TGTGCCAGCAGTCATCGACTAGAAGAGACCCAGTACTTC. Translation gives CASSHRLEETQYF.

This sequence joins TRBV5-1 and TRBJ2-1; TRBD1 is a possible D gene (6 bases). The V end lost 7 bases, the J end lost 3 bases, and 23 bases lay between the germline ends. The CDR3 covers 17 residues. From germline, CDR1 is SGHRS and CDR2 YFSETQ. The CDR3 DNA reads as TGCGCCAGCGGACCAACCCCACGGGACAACTACTACAATGAGCAGTTCTTC. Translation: CASGPTPRDNYYNEQFF.

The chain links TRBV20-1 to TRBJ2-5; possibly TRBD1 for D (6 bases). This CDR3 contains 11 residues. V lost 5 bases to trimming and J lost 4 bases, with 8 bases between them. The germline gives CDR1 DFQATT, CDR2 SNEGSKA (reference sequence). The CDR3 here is CSASGVETQYF. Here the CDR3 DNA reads TGCAGTGCTTCAGGGGTAGAGACCCAGTACTTC.

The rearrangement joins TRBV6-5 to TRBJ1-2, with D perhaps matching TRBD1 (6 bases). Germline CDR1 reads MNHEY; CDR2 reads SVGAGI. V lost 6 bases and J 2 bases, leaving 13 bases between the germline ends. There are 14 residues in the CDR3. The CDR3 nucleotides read TGTGCCAGCAGAGGGCCCACAGGGAACTATGGCTACACCTTC. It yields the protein CASRGPTGNYGYTF.